One and the same sample provided the 28 T cell receptor beta chains below, sequenced in a study of human T cells and chemical hapten exposure. As to time point: patch test 2, 6 weeks after DPC sensitization. Treatment: therapeutic diphenylcyclopropenone sensitization with weekly scalp DPC. Each CDR3 protein is one row after TCRdb ran MiXCR on the RACE reads. In the table there are 85,000 or so distinct CDR3 sequences, 11% of which are singletons. Sequences were derived from whole blood, sampled in connection with sensitization to the hapten diphenylcyclopropenone (DPC). The receptors derive from a man between 18 and 29 years old with alopecia areata. Some clones in this sample may be carry-over from other donors' samples.

There are many counts of this clonotype. This rearrangement joins TRBV6-2 or TRBV6-3 to TRBJ2-1; TRBD2 matches 9 bases. V was clipped by 6 bases and J by 6 bases; unmatched bases: 12. Germline V CDR1 and CDR2: MNHEY, SVGEGT. The CDR3 is 16 residues long. The CDR3 region is CASSQLLGTSSNEQFF. Written as DNA, the CDR3 is TGTGCCAGCAGCCAGCTTCTTGGGACTAGCTCCAATGAGCAGTTCTTC.

In its sample, this clonotype was seen a few times. This chain uses TRBV6-5 with TRBJ1-2, with 8 nucleotides matching TRBD1. The CDR3 runs 14 residues. In germline, CDR1 is MNHEY, CDR2 SVGAGI. V lost 6 bases and J lost 4; bases outside the gene matches: 7. The CDR3 loop reads CASRRGQGRYGYTF. The CDR3 bases are TGTGCCAGCAGGCGCGGACAGGGACGCTATGGCTACACCTTC.

Concerning this clonotype itself: This could be a read error, since a much larger clone is one nucleotide away. CDR3 DNA sequence: TGCGCCAGCAGCCAAGACCGGGGAAACTATGGCTACACCTTC. Residues: CASSQDRGNYGYTF. J is TRBJ1-2 and V is TRBV4-1; D gene unclear. CDR1 and CDR2 from the germline V gene are MGHRA and YSYEKL. The CDR3 is made up of 14 amino acids. V shed 0 bases and J shed 2 bases, with 7 bases lying between them.

This clonotype was counted ten times or more. The chain uses TRBV7-2 and TRBJ2-3, with D unclear. V lost 3 bases to trimming and J lost 5 bases, with 15 bases between them. CDR1 SGHTA and CDR2 FQGNSA come from the germline V gene. CDR3 length equals 15 residues. This CDR3 reads CASSLSGANRDTQYF. For the CDR3, the DNA is TGTGCCAGCAGCTTGTCTGGCGCAAATAGAGATACGCAGTATTTT.

The CDR3 region is CASSHNEKLFF. CDR3 nucleotides: TGTGCCAGCAGCCATAATGAAAAACTGTTTTTT. V usage is TRBV14 and J usage is TRBJ1-4; D uncertain. The length of the CDR3 is 11 residues. Germline CDR1 SGHDN, CDR2 FVKESK. V lost 3 bases to trimming and J lost 4 bases, with 0 bases between them.

This clonotype was picked up a small number of times. The chain is built from TRBV27 and TRBJ1-6, with a tentative D call TRBD1 (6 bases). In germline, CDR1 is MNHEY, CDR2 SMNVEV (reference sequence). V shed 5 bases and J shed 11 bases, with 19 bases lying between them. CDR3 length equals 15 residues. The CDR3 DNA reads TGTGCCAGCAGTAGCCCAGGAGGCCAGGGGACACCCCTCCACTTT. This translates into CASSSPGGQGTPLHF.

CDR3 sequence reads: CACTGDRQETQYF. The CDR3 DNA sequence: TGTGCCTGCACCGGGGACAGACAAGAGACCCAGTACTTC. This sequence joins TRBV6-1 and TRBJ2-5; the match to TRBD1 covers 7 bases. In germline, CDR1 is MNHNS, CDR2 SASEGT. The length of the CDR3 is 13 residues. V was clipped by 11 bases and J by 2 bases; unmatched bases: 8.

There are a few counts of this clonotype. The CDR3 nucleotides read TGTGCCAGCAGCGTAGAGGGGGCTCCTAATGAAAAACTGTTTTTT. Its translation: CASSVEGAPNEKLFF. The chain recombines TRBV9 with TRBJ1-4; the match to TRBD1 covers 7 bases. V was pared by 0 bases and J by 3 bases, with 2 bases of the junction left unmatched. Germline assignment: CDR1 SGDLS and CDR2 YYNGEE. The CDR3 has 15 residues.

This clonotype showed up just a few times. V is TRBV11-1 and J is TRBJ2-2; D gene ambiguous. With 3 bases removed from V and 5 bases from J, the gap between germline ends came to 7 bases. The V gene's germline CDR1 is SGHAT and CDR2 FQDESV (reference sequence). There are 13 residues in the CDR3. The CDR3 DNA reads as TGTGCCAGCAGCTTCGGAGAAACCGGGGAGCTGTTTTTT. As protein: CASSFGETGELFF.

The V call is TRBV28, the J call TRBJ1-1; no clear D. In germline, CDR1 is MDHEN, CDR2 SYDVKM. V was trimmed by 6 bases and J by 4 bases, leaving 9 bases between them. CDR3 length: 12 residues. The CDR3 region is CASSPTSTEAFF. Here the CDR3 DNA reads TGTGCCAGCAGCCCGACAAGCACTGAAGCTTTCTTT.

The chain has TRBV4-1 and TRBJ2-5, with a possible D match to TRBD2 (6 bases). The germline gives CDR1 MGHRA, CDR2 YSYEKL. This CDR3 comprises 15 residues. V lost 0 bases and J 3 bases, leaving 11 bases between the germline ends. The CDR3 sequence: CASSQDLGGKETQYF. Here the CDR3 DNA reads TGCGCCAGCAGCCAAGATTTAGGCGGGAAAGAGACCCAGTACTTC.

V usage is TRBV7-3 and J usage is TRBJ1-3, with D perhaps matching TRBD1 (5 bases). CDR3 size: 14 residues. Trimming pared 4 bases from V and 0 bases from J, leaving 7 bases between. Germline lookup yields CDR1 SGHTA and CDR2 FQGTGA. This CDR3 is CASSSGTSGNTIYF. The CDR3 nucleotides are TGTGCCAGCAGCTCCGGGACCTCTGGAAACACCATATATTTT.

This clonotype was counted between two and nine times. The chain couples TRBV14 to TRBJ2-1; D is perhaps TRBD2 (5 bases). CDR3 length equals 15 residues. CDR1 is SGHDN, CDR2 FVKESK, per germline. The V end was cut by 5 bases, the J end by 0 bases, with 11 bases between. The CDR3 reads CASSAPGNSYNEQFF. CDR3 sequence (DNA): TGTGCCAGCAGCGCCCCGGGGAACTCCTACAATGAGCAGTTCTTC.

The chain carries TRBV5-1 and TRBJ2-1, with a possible D match to TRBD2 (5 bases). CDR1 is SGHRS, CDR2 YFSETQ, per germline. Trimming pared 5 bases from V and 5 bases from J, leaving 11 bases between. The CDR3 is 13 residues long. The CDR3 coding sequence is TGCGCCAGCAGTTACGGGATGAACAATGAGCAGTTCTTC. This codes for CASSYGMNNEQFF.

This chain uses TRBV20-1 with TRBJ1-5; no clear D gene. V lost 3 bases, J lost 3 bases, and 9 bases lay in between. The CDR3 is made up of 13 amino acids. Germline V gene lookup returns CDR1 DFQATT and CDR2 SNEGSKA (reference sequence). CDR3: CSARGSSNQPQHF. CDR3 nucleotides: TGCAGTGCTAGGGGCAGTTCCAATCAGCCCCAGCATTTT.

This clonotype was seen only a few times. This chain uses TRBV12-3 or TRBV12-4 with TRBJ1-2; D gene uncertain. This CDR3 spans 12 amino acids. The V and J ends lost 3 bases and 7 bases respectively, with 9 bases between them. The CDR3 DNA is TGTGCCAGCAGTTTGCCCGGGTTTGGCTACACCTTC. Protein: CASSLPGFGYTF.

This clonotype has only a few counts. The chain carries TRBV27 and TRBJ2-7, with no clear D. The germline V and J ends were trimmed by 0 bases and 2 bases, with 11 bases remaining between them. The CDR3 runs to 15 residues. CDR1 MNHEY and CDR2 SMNVEV come from the germline V gene (reference sequence). CDR3 coding DNA: TGTGCCAGCAGTTTATCGCTTGGGGAAGCCTACGAGCAGTACGTC. Translating it yields CASSLSLGEAYEQYV.

This clonotype has just a few counts. CDR3 coding DNA: TGCAGCGTTGCCGGGAACACTGGAAACACCATATATTTT. Amino acids: CSVAGNTGNTIYF. The chain combines TRBV29-1 with TRBJ1-3; D not resolved. The CDR3 runs 13 residues. Germline V gives CDR1 SQVTM, CDR2 ANQGSEA. V was trimmed by 4 bases and J by 2 bases, leaving 9 bases between them.

The J gene is TRBJ1-1, the V gene TRBV29-1, with a weak D call TRBD1 (6 bases). Germline V lookup: CDR1 SQVTM, CDR2 ANQGSEA. The CDR3 runs to 14 residues. Trimming took 4 bases from V and 1 from J, leaving 13 bases between them. The CDR3 sequence is CSVAPLQGNTEAFF. DNA for the CDR3: TGCAGCGTTGCCCCCCTACAGGGGAACACTGAAGCTTTCTTT.

The chain links TRBV28 to TRBJ2-3; unclear D gene. CDR3 length: 16 amino acids. V was trimmed by 3 bases and J by 5 bases, leaving 18 bases between them. CDR1 is MDHEN, CDR2 SYDVKM, per germline. The CDR3 loop is CASSFAWKNRRDTQYF. The CDR3 DNA reads TGTGCCAGCAGTTTTGCGTGGAAAAACAGAAGAGATACGCAGTATTTT.

The chain recombines TRBV2 with TRBJ2-7; D gene unclear. This CDR3 has 18 residues. Trimming took 0 bases from V and 2 from J, leaving 20 bases between them. CDR1 is SNHLY, CDR2 FYNNEI, per germline. The CDR3 DNA sequence: TGTGCCAGCAGTGAAGCACCGTTGGTTAGGGTAGGCCCCTACGAGCAGTACGTC. Its translation: CASSEAPLVRVGPYEQYV.

This clonotype was seen a handful of times. This chain joins TRBV18 and TRBJ2-7, with a tentative D call TRBD2 (6 bases). Trimming shortened V by 3 bases and J by 1 base, and 10 bases separated the two germline ends. The CDR3 is 14 amino acids. CDR1 and CDR2 (germline): KGHSH, LQKENI. Written as DNA, the CDR3 is TGTGCCAGCTCACCTGGGGGGAGGTCCTACGAGCAGTACGTC. Encoded protein: CASSPGGRSYEQYV.

The V and J genes are TRBV6-2 or TRBV6-3 and TRBJ1-5; D gene unclear. The CDR3 extends over 13 amino acids. Germline V gives CDR1 MNHEY, CDR2 SVGEGT. Deletions cut 3 bases from V and 6 bases from J, with 9 bases between. The CDR3 nucleotides read TGTGCCAGCAGTTATGTAGGGTCTCAGCCCCAGCATTTT. This sequence encodes CASSYVGSQPQHF.

V is TRBV9 and J is TRBJ1-1; D may be TRBD1 (5 bases). The CDR3 consists of 13 residues. The germline V gene encodes CDR1 SGDLS and CDR2 YYNGEE. The V end lost 0 bases, the J end lost 10 bases, and 13 bases lay between the germline ends. The CDR3 DNA sequence: TGTGCCAGCAGCGTAGACGGAGGGGACGTAGCTTTCTTT. Its translation is CASSVDGGDVAFF.

The genes are TRBV11-2 and TRBJ2-1, with D tentatively TRBD1 or TRBD2 (5 bases each). CDR3 length: 17 amino acids. The germline V gene has CDR1 SGHAT and CDR2 FQNNGV. Trimming took off 5 bases at V and 7 bases at J, with 24 bases between the two ends. In DNA, the CDR3 is TGTGCCAGCAGCCCAAGGAGCGGACAAGCCCTGGGGAATGAGCAGTTCTTC. Its translation: CASSPRSGQALGNEQFF. The complete variable domain, with remaining parts taken from reference TRBV11-2 and TRBJ2-1, reads EAGVAQSPRYKIIEKRQSVAFWCNPISGHATLYWYQQILGQGPKLLIQFQNNGVVDDSQLPKDRFSAERLKGVDSTLKIQPAKLEDSAVYLCASSPRSGQALGNEQFFGPGTRLTVL.

The sample holds a few counts of this clonotype. The chain joins TRBV4-2 to TRBJ1-2; tentative D call: TRBD1 (6 bases). V was pared by 1 base and J by 2 bases, with 11 bases between. The V gene's germline CDR1 is LGHNA and CDR2 YNFKEQ. The CDR3 has 15 amino acids. Here the CDR3 reads CASSQGVTGNYGYTF. The CDR3 DNA is TGTGCCAGCAGCCAAGGAGTGACAGGCAACTATGGCTACACCTTC.

This clonotype was seen ten or more times. V is TRBV4-2 and J is TRBJ2-2; 9 bases match TRBD1. The CDR3 has 14 amino acids. The J segment lost 6 bases and the V segment lost 6 bases, leaving 5 bases of the junction unmatched. Looked up from germline, CDR1 is LGHNA and CDR2 is YNFKEQ. DNA for the CDR3: TGTGCCAGCAGGAGGGACAGGGAATCCGGGGAGCTGTTTTTT. It is translated as CASRRDRESGELFF.

There are a few counts of this clonotype. The chain joins TRBV28 to TRBJ1-3, with D hard to call. From germline, CDR1 is MDHEN and CDR2 SYDVKM. The V end was cut by 7 bases, the J end by 0 bases, with 10 bases between. The CDR3 spans 14 residues. CDR3 sequence: CASNGLISGNTIYF. Here the CDR3 DNA reads TGTGCCAGCAATGGACTGATCTCTGGAAACACCATATATTTT.